The 26 T cell receptor beta chains below all came from one sample that was sequenced in a study of cytomegalovirus exposure and HLA in healthy donors. In the PCR, 60 Vbeta and 13 Jbeta primers were used. Measured with immunoSEQ multiplex PCR; TCRdb has only the in-frame clones, and not every one. The sample yields 280,000 or so clones, roughly 90% seen once. The sequencing input was PBMCs. The source is a woman younger than 35 in good health and CMV-seronegative.

As DNA, the CDR3 is TGTGCCAGCTGGTATGTGGGGGCGCCTGAGCAGTACTTC. Its translation is CASWYVGAPEQYF. The rearrangement links TRBV18 to TRBJ2-7; D is possibly TRBD1 (6 bases). The CDR3 sequence is 13 residues long. The V gene's germline CDR1 is KGHSH and CDR2 LQKENI. V was pared by 7 bases and J by 7 bases, with 17 bases between.

This sequence joins TRBV27 and TRBJ1-1, with unresolved D. The CDR3 length is 13 residues. The V end lost 0 bases, the J end lost 6 bases, and 8 bases lay between the germline ends. Per the germline V gene, CDR1 is MNHEY and CDR2 is SMNVEV (reference sequence). CDR3 sequence reads: CASSLSLSSEAFF. The CDR3 DNA reads TGTGCCAGCAGTTTATCGTTGAGTTCTGAAGCTTTCTTT.

This clone was counted once. V is TRBV9 and J is TRBJ2-1, with a tentative D call TRBD2 (6 bases). Germline assignment: CDR1 SGDLS and CDR2 YYNGEE. The CDR3 contains 15 residues. The V end lost 7 bases, the J end lost 0 bases, and 14 bases lay between the germline ends. CDR3 DNA sequence: TGTGCCAGCCGTCCTGGGGGAGGCTCCTACAATGAGCAGTTCTTC. Translated: CASRPGGGSYNEQFF.

The chain uses TRBV5-4 and TRBJ2-6; 7 positions match TRBD1. Germline V gives CDR1 SGHNT, CDR2 YYREEE (reference sequence). The CDR3 is 16 residues long. The ends lost 4 bases at V and 0 bases at J; junction bases unmatched: 4. The CDR3: CASSTGAFSGANVLTF. CDR3 sequence (DNA): TGTGCCAGCAGCACAGGGGCCTTCTCTGGGGCCAACGTCCTGACTTTC. Complete variable domain (other parts from reference TRBV5-4 and TRBJ2-6): ETGVTQSPTHLIKTRGQQVTLRCSSQSGHNTVSWYQQALGQGPQFIFQYYREEENGRGNFPPRFSGLQFPNYSSELNVNALELDDSALYLCASSTGAFSGANVLTFGAGSRLTVL.

The genes are TRBV10-2 and TRBJ2-7; no clear D gene. The CDR3 loop spans 13 amino acids. With 6 bases removed from V and 3 bases from J, the gap between germline ends came to 12 bases. Germline V gene data show CDR1 as WSHSY and CDR2 as SAAADI. The chain's CDR3 is CASRAAIYYEQYF. The CDR3 nucleotides are TGCGCCAGCAGGGCGGCGATATACTACGAGCAGTACTTC.

The CDR3 here is CASSLLGREQFF. Here the CDR3 DNA reads TGTGCCAGCAGCTTACTAGGAAGAGAGCAGTTCTTC. The chain employs TRBV7-8 and TRBJ2-1; D not certain. V shed 2 bases and J shed 10 bases, with 9 bases lying between them. Germline lookup yields CDR1 SGHVS and CDR2 FQNEAQ. The CDR3 runs 12 residues.

The genes are TRBV15 and TRBJ1-1; D unclear. CDR3 size: 14 residues. Trimming shortened V by 0 bases and J by 3 bases, and 8 bases separated the two germline ends. Germline CDR1 LNHNV, CDR2 YYDKDF (reference sequence). The CDR3 bases are TGTGCCACCAGCAGAGATGGCGGGGACACTGAAGCTTTCTTT. The encoded protein is CATSRDGGDTEAFF.

This chain joins TRBV18 and TRBJ2-1, with 7 bases matching TRBD2. This CDR3 comprises 12 residues. J was trimmed by 12 bases and V by 3 bases; bases with no gene match: 5. Germline-derived CDR1 and CDR2 are KGHSH and LQKENI. Here the CDR3 DNA reads TGTGCCAGCTCACCCCCCTTAGCGGGGCAGTTCTTC. This translates into CASSPPLAGQFF.

This sequence joins TRBV2 and TRBJ1-5; 11 nucleotides line up with TRBD1. Germline V CDR1 and CDR2: SNHLY, FYNNEI. CDR3 length: 17 amino acids. V lost 7 bases and J lost 4; bases outside the gene matches: 12. CDR3 sequence (DNA): TGTGCCAGCACTAACCTTTTGGGACAGGGGGGAAATCAGCCCCAGCATTTT. Protein: CASTNLLGQGGNQPQHF.

V gene TRBV14 combines with J gene TRBJ1-2; 9 bases fit TRBD1. The CDR3 covers 16 residues. Trimming took 2 bases from V and 1 from J; bases not matched to a gene: 5. Germline V gene sequence: CDR1 SGHDN, CDR2 FVKESK. The chain's CDR3 is CASSQRDRAVNYGYTF. As DNA, the CDR3 is TGTGCCAGCAGCCAACGGGACAGGGCGGTTAACTATGGCTACACCTTC.

This clone was found once. The chain uses TRBV5-1 and TRBJ1-3, with TRBD1 matching over 9 bases. Germline CDR1 and CDR2: SGHRS and YFSETQ. The CDR3 is 17 residues long. V shed 3 bases and J 0 bases; nucleotides not matched to a gene: 7. As DNA, the CDR3 is TGCGCCAGCAGCTCGGGACAGGGCCTAAGCTCTGGAAACACCATATATTTT. This codes for CASSSGQGLSSGNTIYF.

The chain couples TRBV13 to TRBJ1-1; D not resolved. V lost 0 bases and J 10 bases, leaving 9 bases between the germline ends. The CDR3 extends over 12 amino acids. The germline CDR1 and CDR2 sequences are PRHDT and FYEKMQ (reference sequence). This chain's CDR3 is CASSLGRGVAFF. The CDR3 bases are TGTGCCAGCAGCTTAGGCCGGGGTGTAGCTTTCTTT.

The genes are TRBV2 and TRBJ1-1; D ambiguous. CDR1 and CDR2 from the germline V gene are SNHLY and FYNNEI. Trimming cost V 7 bases and J 4 bases, with 13 bases left between them. The CDR3 covers 13 residues. CDR3 in DNA: TGTGCCAGCAACCAAGAGAGGAGCACTGAAGCTTTCTTT. Translating it yields CASNQERSTEAFF.

This clone is a singleton in its sample. The rearrangement links TRBV19 to TRBJ1-5; perhaps TRBD1 as D (5 bases). Trimming stripped 5 bases from V and 5 bases from J, with 16 bases between. Germline V gene data show CDR1 as LNHDA and CDR2 as SQIVND (reference sequence). The CDR3 loop spans 15 amino acids. CDR3: CASSGGLRKDQPQHF. The CDR3 bases are TGTGCCAGTAGTGGGGGACTTCGGAAGGATCAGCCCCAGCATTTT.

The chain carries TRBV27 and TRBJ2-7, with D possibly matching TRBD2 (6 bases). The CDR3 spans 15 residues. Looked up from germline, CDR1 is MNHEY and CDR2 is SMNVEV (reference sequence). V was clipped by 2 bases and J by 2 bases, with 13 bases between them. The chain's CDR3 is CASSLSPGVPYEQYF. Written as DNA, the CDR3 is TGTGCCAGCAGTTTAAGTCCGGGGGTACCCTACGAGCAGTACTTC.

The chain is built from TRBV5-1 and TRBJ2-2; TRBD2 agrees at 7 bases. Germline V gives CDR1 SGHRS, CDR2 YFSETQ. The V and J ends lost 7 bases and 2 bases, in that order; junction bases with no gene match: 14. The CDR3 has 17 amino acids. The DNA for the CDR3 is TGCGCCAGCTCCCGAACCGACGGCGGGGGAAACACCGGGGAGCTGTTTTTT. Its translation: CASSRTDGGGNTGELFF.

Remarks on this clone: The junction departs from the called germline gene at one end, perhaps through a read error. This chain links TRBV7-9 with TRBJ1-1; a weak D match, TRBD1 (5 bases). The germline gives CDR1 SEHNR, CDR2 FQNEAQ (reference sequence). This CDR3 has 13 residues. CDR3 amino acids: CSSSPRQTTEAFF. Written as DNA, the CDR3 is TGTTCCAGCAGCCCCCGACAGACCACTGAAGCTTTCTTT.

The genes are TRBV19 and TRBJ1-1; weak D call: TRBD1 (5 bases). V gave up 6 bases and J gave up 0 bases, with 11 bases separating them. Germline V gives CDR1 LNHDA, CDR2 SQIVND (reference sequence). The CDR3 length is 14 residues. CDR3 region: CASRTGGVNTEAFF. As DNA, the CDR3 is TGTGCCAGTAGGACCGGGGGGGTGAACACTGAAGCTTTCTTT.

The J gene is TRBJ1-2, the V gene TRBV7-9; the match to TRBD1 covers 7 bases. The ends lost 5 bases at V and 5 bases at J; junction bases unmatched: 8. Germline V gives CDR1 SEHNR, CDR2 FQNEAQ (reference sequence). The CDR3 has 14 amino acids. The CDR3 nucleotides read TGTGCCAGCAGCCCCGCCGACAGGGTGTATGGCTACACCTTC. The encoded protein is CASSPADRVYGYTF.

As for this clone: The junction does not match germline at one end; this may be a read error. This sequence joins TRBV6-5 and TRBJ2-1; TRBD2 agrees at 13 bases. The V gene's germline CDR1 is MNHEY and CDR2 SVGAGI. The CDR3 loop spans 13 amino acids. CDR3 region: CASSYSTSGGLIF. DNA for the CDR3: TGTGCCAGCAGTTACTCGACTAGCGGGGGGTTGATCTTC.

The V call is TRBV6-7, the J call TRBJ2-3; weak D call: TRBD2 (7 bases). TRBV6-7 is an ORF, with its function uncertain. The CDR3 is 16 residues long. Trimming shortened V by 6 bases and J by 5 bases, and 21 bases separated the two germline ends. CDR3 sequence (DNA): TGTGCCAGCAGCTCTTCGGAGGGGGGGCCGCAAGATACGCAGTATTTT. Translating it yields CASSSSEGGPQDTQYF.

The chain carries TRBV10-3 and TRBJ1-2, with a tentative D call TRBD1 (6 bases). In germline, CDR1 is ENHRY, CDR2 SYGVKD. Trimming removed 9 bases from V and 0 bases from J, with 8 bases in between. The CDR3 covers 12 residues. The CDR3 protein is CAIQGANYGYTF. The CDR3 DNA sequence: TGTGCCATACAGGGAGCTAACTATGGCTACACCTTC.

This chain links TRBV10-3 with TRBJ1-1; D uncertain. CDR1 and CDR2 (germline): ENHRY, SYGVKD. The CDR3 sequence is 15 residues long. The V end was cut by 3 bases, the J end by 5 bases, with 16 bases between. DNA for the CDR3: TGTGCCATCAGTGATGAAGAAGCACTAGGGACTGAAGCTTTCTTT. Translating gives CAISDEEALGTEAFF.

The V gene is TRBV6-6, the J gene TRBJ1-3; D may be TRBD1 (6 bases). V was shortened by 5 bases and J by 2 bases, with 13 bases between the two germline ends. The CDR3 extends over 15 amino acids. Germline CDR1 MNHNY, CDR2 SVGAGI (reference sequence). The CDR3 bases are TGTGCCAGCAGTCGGTTAACAGGGCCTGGAAACACCATATATTTT. It translates to CASSRLTGPGNTIYF.

V usage is TRBV27 and J usage is TRBJ1-1; 9 bases are shared with TRBD1. The CDR3 length is 17 residues. Germline loops: CDR1 MNHEY, CDR2 SMNVEV (reference sequence). V lost 6 bases and J lost 0; bases outside the gene matches: 11. The DNA of the CDR3 is TGTGCCAGCAGGCCTCGCACCGGGACAGGGTTGAACACTGAAGCTTTCTTT. Its translation is CASRPRTGTGLNTEAFF.

The chain couples TRBV2 to TRBJ1-1; no clear D gene. Germline V lookup: CDR1 SNHLY, CDR2 FYNNEI. CDR3 length equals 13 residues. V shed 7 bases and J shed 1 base, with 10 bases lying between them. This chain's CDR3 is CASTAGENTEAFF. DNA for the CDR3: TGTGCCAGCACAGCAGGTGAGAACACTGAAGCTTTCTTT.